Listed below are T cell receptor beta chains from one sample, sequenced in a study of CD8 T cells in Susac syndrome. In TCRdb, the immunoSEQ multiplex PCR reads were re-called with MiXCR into one record per CDR3 protein. Of around 230,000 distinct CDR3 sequences in the sample, about 95% are singletons; the top ten hold roughly 0.1%. Source material: CD4+ T cells from PBMCs. All receptors come from a human donor with Susac syndrome. Each CDR3 is given with its conserved first and last residue. Each record gives: clone size, D gene, J gene, V gene, CDR3 protein, CDR3 DNA. The D gene is left open where the match is weak. Clone size appears in some rows only: once, few, many, or a class for an expanded clone.

size: .; D: .; J: TRBJ2-3; V: TRBV5-6; CDR3: CASSSGRLTQYF; DNA: TGTGCCAGCAGCTCTGGCAGGCTCACGCAGTATTTT
size: .; D: TRBD2; J: TRBJ2-5; V: TRBV7-2; CDR3: CASSLGGSFETQYF; DNA: TGTGCCAGCAGCTTAGGCGGGAGTTTCGAGACCCAGTACTTC
size: .; D: TRBD1; J: TRBJ2-1; V: TRBV20-1; CDR3: CSARTGFSYNEQFF; DNA: TGCAGTGCCCGGACAGGATTCTCCTACAATGAGCAGTTCTTC
size: .; D: TRBD1; J: TRBJ1-2; V: TRBV7-9; CDR3: CASSLALDRQGYTF; DNA: TGTGCCAGCAGCTTAGCGCTGGACAGGCAGGGCTACACCTTC
size: .; D: .; J: TRBJ2-7; V: TRBV20-1; CDR3: CSASEGGGSYEQYF; DNA: TGCAGTGCTTCAGAGGGGGGGGGATCCTACGAGCAGTACTTC
size: .; D: .; J: TRBJ1-5; V: TRBV4-1; CDR3: CASSQDLRQRDQPQHF; DNA: TGCGCCAGCAGCCAAGATCTACGGCAGAGGGATCAGCCCCAGCATTTT
size: .; D: .; J: TRBJ1-2; V: TRBV28; CDR3: CASNSFGHGPGYTF; DNA: TGTGCCAGCAACTCATTTGGACACGGCCCTGGCTACACCTTC
size: .; D: .; J: TRBJ1-2; V: TRBV12-3/TRBV12-4; CDR3: CASSHPGLGRRGYTF; DNA: TGTGCCAGCAGCCACCCCGGACTGGGGCGACGTGGCTACACCTTC
size: .; D: .; J: TRBJ2-2; V: TRBV5-4; CDR3: CASSGGGAGELFF; DNA: TGTGCCAGCAGCGGAGGGGGTGCCGGGGAGCTGTTTTTT
size: .; D: .; J: TRBJ1-1; V: TRBV20-1; CDR3: CSARGRDTEAFF; DNA: TGCAGTGCTAGAGGCAGGGATACTGAAGCTTTCTTT
size: .; D: .; J: TRBJ2-5; V: TRBV28; CDR3: CASSFSLETQYF; DNA: TGTGCCAGCAGTTTTTCGTTGGAGACCCAGTACTTC
size: .; D: .; J: TRBJ2-2; V: TRBV21-1; CDR3: CASSKVGADPSWTGELFF; DNA: TGTGCCAGCAGCAAAGTCGGGGCCGACCCATCTTGGACCGGGGAGCTGTTTTTT
size: .; D: .; J: TRBJ1-1; V: TRBV28; CDR3: CASSHQGGTEAFF; DNA: TGTGCCAGCAGCCATCAGGGTGGGACTGAAGCTTTCTTT
size: once; D: .; J: TRBJ1-2; V: TRBV7-3; CDR3: CASSLGGSEGYTF; DNA: TGTGCCAGCAGCTTAGGAGGATCGGAGGGCTACACCTTC
size: once; D: TRBD1; J: TRBJ1-1; V: TRBV12-5; CDR3: CASGLGGKGQLNTEAFF; DNA: TGTGCTAGTGGTTTGGGAGGGAAGGGACAGCTGAACACTGAAGCTTTCTTT
size: .; D: .; J: TRBJ2-2; V: TRBV28; CDR3: CASRRAPGELFF; DNA: TGTGCCAGCCGCCGGGCCCCCGGGGAGCTGTTTTTT
size: once; D: TRBD1; J: TRBJ2-7; V: TRBV2; CDR3: CASRWTGIIYEQYF; DNA: TGTGCCAGCAGATGGACAGGAATTATCTACGAGCAGTACTTC
size: once; D: TRBD2; J: TRBJ2-7; V: TRBV20-1; CDR3: CSATIGGLDEQYF; DNA: TGCAGTGCTACCATCGGGGGGTTGGACGAGCAGTACTTC